This T cell receptor (beta chain) was sequenced for a study of cytomegalovirus exposure and HLA in healthy donors. The primer mix had 60 Vbeta and 13 Jbeta primers. Clones were read by immunoSEQ multiplex PCR, and TCRdb kept only the in-frame ones, dropping some. The sample holds over 50,000 clones; about 80% are singletons and the top ten take around 1.8%. The germline CDR1 and CDR2 sequences are SGHRS and YFSETQ. The ends were cut back, 5 bases at V and 2 bases at J, with 15 bases in the middle. The CDR3 runs 15 residues. V is TRBV5-1 and J is TRBJ2-3, with D unresolved. The origin of this receptor is a man aged 40-49 years in good health and CMV-seronegative. The source material was PBMCs. The CDR3 region has the DNA TGCGCCAGCAGTACTCGCGGCGAATTCACAGATACGCAGTATTTT. Encoded protein: CASSTRGEFTDTQYF.